Each of the 22 T cell receptor beta chains below was sequenced from the same sample in a study of monozygotic twins with inflammatory bowel disease. After re-calling the 5' RACE reads, TCRdb lists one entry per CDR3 protein, DNA absent. Seen in this sample are 400,000 to 500,000 distinct CDR3 sequences; the ten most common clones hold around 2.5%. The sample taken for sequencing was blood. The receptors stem from a human donor with ulcerative colitis or Crohn's disease, or a healthy co-twin of an affected twin (not recorded which).

V and J are TRBV11-2 and TRBJ2-7; TCRdb designates TRBD1, a call that cannot be tested without DNA. The CDR3 consists of 18 residues. Germline CDR1 is SGHAT and CDR2 is FQNNGV. CDR3 loop: CASSFKGSDSLGGYEQDF.

The J gene is TRBJ2-3, the V gene TRBV20-1. The V gene's germline CDR1 is DFQATT and CDR2 SNEGSKA (reference sequence). This CDR3 comprises 12 residues. The CDR3 region is CSAYDSVDTQYF.

The rearrangement joins TRBV3-1 to TRBJ1-1; checking the TCRdb D call of TRBD1 is not possible without DNA. Germline CDR1 reads LGHDT; CDR2 reads YNNKEL (reference sequence). There are 15 residues in the CDR3. The CDR3 is CASSHWGTGRTEAFF. Filled out from reference TRBV3-1 and TRBJ1-1, the complete variable domain reads DTAVSQTPKYLVTQMGNDKSIKCEQNLGHDTMYWYKQDSKKFLKIMFSYNNKELIINETVPNRFSPKSPDKAHLNLHINSLELGDSAVYFCASSHWGTGRTEAFFGQGTRLTVV.

The chain is built from TRBV19 and TRBJ1-4; absent DNA, TCRdb's TRBD1 call cannot be checked. In germline, CDR1 is LNHDA, CDR2 SQIVND (reference sequence). The CDR3 spans 15 residues. The CDR3 here is CASNTGQATNEKLFF. Supplemented by reference TRBV19 and TRBJ1-4, the full variable domain reads DGGITQSPKYLFRKEGQNVTLSCEQNLNHDAMYWYRQDPGQGLRLIYYSQIVNDFQKGDIAEGYSVSREKKESFPLTVTSAQKNPTAFYLCASNTGQATNEKLFFGSGTQLSVL.

V usage is TRBV27 and J usage is TRBJ2-4. This CDR3 contains 13 residues. Germline loops: CDR1 MNHEY, CDR2 SMNVEV (reference sequence). The CDR3 sequence is CASREHDKNIQYF.

V and J are TRBV30 and TRBJ1-4; the TCRdb call, TRBD1, lacks DNA for checking. CDR1 is GTSNPN and CDR2 is SVGIG in the germline V gene (reference sequence). This CDR3 has 15 amino acids. The CDR3 is CAWSSTRGRDEKLFF.

The rearrangement joins TRBV12-3 or TRBV12-4 to TRBJ1-5; TCRdb names TRBD1, which stays unverified in the absence of DNA. The CDR3 runs to 14 residues. The chain's CDR3 is CASSSRQGDQPQHF.

The J gene is TRBJ1-4, the V gene TRBV5-6; absent DNA, TCRdb's TRBD1 call cannot be checked. The CDR3 length is 16 residues. Germline V gene sequence: CDR1 SGHDT, CDR2 YYEEEE. The CDR3: CASSLAWDTVNEKLFF.

CDR3 sequence reads: CASSLGWTESNEQFF. The chain joins TRBV7-9 to TRBJ2-1; TCRdb reports TRBD1, a call that lacks DNA to check it against. Germline assignment: CDR1 SEHNR and CDR2 FQNEAQ (reference sequence). CDR3 size: 15 residues.

The rearrangement uses TRBV4-1 and TRBJ2-5; with no DNA, the TCRdb D assignment of TRBD2 cannot be verified. CDR3 length equals 16 residues. In germline, CDR1 is MGHRA, CDR2 YSYEKL. CDR3 residues: CASSPTLAGLQETQYF.

V gene TRBV20-1 combines with J gene TRBJ2-1. CDR1 is DFQATT and CDR2 is SNEGSKA in the germline V gene (reference sequence). CDR3 length: 15 amino acids. This CDR3 is CSAPDFGGSYNEQFF.

The rearrangement uses TRBV19 and TRBJ1-1. The CDR3 spans 15 residues. Per the germline V gene, CDR1 is LNHDA and CDR2 is SQIVND (reference sequence). The CDR3 region is CASSIQSRRNTEAFF.

The V gene is TRBV7-3, the J gene TRBJ2-5; TCRdb reports TRBD1, a call that lacks DNA to check it against. CDR1 SGHTA and CDR2 FQGTGA come from the germline V gene. The CDR3 consists of 14 residues. The CDR3 spells CASSLEGPGGTQYF.

The chain couples TRBV28 to TRBJ1-5; the D call of TRBD1 rests on TCRdb alone, since no DNA is present to check it. This CDR3 is built from 15 residues. Germline values: CDR1 MDHEN, CDR2 SYDVKM. CDR3 sequence reads: CASLNRGSGNQPQHF.

This sequence joins TRBV18 and TRBJ2-1; TCRdb returns TRBD2, unconfirmable since there is no DNA. Germline V gives CDR1 KGHSH, CDR2 LQKENI. This CDR3 has 15 amino acids. The CDR3 protein is CASSPNSGVGNEQFF.

The V and J genes are TRBV5-6 and TRBJ2-2; there is no DNA to check the TCRdb D call of TRBD1. The germline gives CDR1 SGHDT, CDR2 YYEEEE. This CDR3 comprises 16 residues. CDR3 loop: CASSKRTGADTGELFF.

The genes are TRBV27 and TRBJ2-7; the TCRdb D gene call, TRBD1, has no DNA to confirm it. This CDR3 has 14 residues. Per germline, CDR1 MNHEY and CDR2 SMNVEV (reference sequence). The CDR3 protein is CASSLRTGSYEQYF.

V usage is TRBV19 and J usage is TRBJ1-1. This CDR3 is built from 14 residues. Germline lookup yields CDR1 LNHDA and CDR2 SQIVND (reference sequence). The CDR3 protein is CASSWQPMNTEAFF.

V usage is TRBV4-2 and J usage is TRBJ2-5; TCRdb's assignment of TRBD1 cannot be checked, as there is no DNA. CDR3 length: 15 residues. Germline CDR1 LGHNA, CDR2 YNFKEQ. The CDR3 is CASSQERLGLETQYF.

V gene TRBV5-1 combines with J gene TRBJ2-7; the D call of TRBD2 rests on TCRdb alone, since no DNA is present to check it. Germline assignment: CDR1 SGHRS and CDR2 YFSETQ. The CDR3 consists of 16 residues. The CDR3 spells CASTPRIGGGSYEQYF. The full variable domain, completed using reference TRBV5-1 and TRBJ2-7, is KAGVTQTPRYLIKTRGQQVTLSCSPISGHRSVSWYQQTPGQGLQFLFEYFSETQRNKGNFPGRFSGRQFSNSRSEMNVSTLELGDSALYLCASTPRIGGGSYEQYFGPGTRLTVT.

The chain carries TRBV7-9 and TRBJ1-4; TCRdb reports TRBD1, a call that lacks DNA to check it against. The CDR3 is 14 amino acids. Germline loops: CDR1 SEHNR, CDR2 FQNEAQ (reference sequence). This chain's CDR3 is CASSIQGWGEKLFF.

The rearrangement uses TRBV20-1 and TRBJ2-3; the TCRdb D gene call, TRBD2, has no DNA to confirm it. This CDR3 region has 13 residues. Germline loops: CDR1 DFQATT, CDR2 SNEGSKA (reference sequence). CDR3 amino acids: CSALLAGVDTQYF.